This is a list of T cell receptor beta chains from one sample in a study of T cell responses to AZD1222 COVID-19 vaccine. Clones were sequenced by immunoSEQ multiplex PCR, and TCRdb holds only the in-frame ones, with some missing. The table lists more than 110,000 clones, 80% to 95% of them singletons. The sample in question was peripheral blood, obtained on day 0 of AZD1222 vaccination. These receptor sequences come from an adult in good health. CDR3s include the opening cysteine and the closing phenylalanine or tryptophan. A D gene is named only where the DNA matches it firmly. Not every row has a clone size; where given, it reads once, few, many or a size class.

length,size,V,J,D,CDR3,DNA
14,-,TRBV15,TRBJ2-7,-,CATSRVRGSYEQYF,TGTGCCACCAGCAGAGTGAGGGGCTCCTACGAGCAGTACTTC
14,-,TRBV6-5,TRBJ2-5,-,CASNAAARGETQYF,TGTGCCAGCAACGCCGCGGCACGGGGAGAGACCCAGTACTTC
13,-,TRBV5-4,TRBJ2-1,-,CASSLAGVNEQFF,TGTGCCAGCAGCTTGGCGGGGGTCAATGAGCAGTTCTTC
12,-,TRBV28,TRBJ2-3,-,CASGTSRDTQYF,TGTGCCAGCGGCACCTCTCGAGATACGCAGTATTTT
17,-,TRBV3-1/TRBV3-2,TRBJ2-3,TRBD2,CASRSGTSGRVADTQYF,TGTGCCAGCAGATCCGGGACTAGCGGGAGGGTCGCAGATACGCAGTATTTT
17,-,TRBV7-2,TRBJ2-5,TRBD2,CASSSGPTSGTQKTQYF,TGTGCCAGCAGCTCCGGACCTACTAGCGGGACGCAAAAGACCCAGTACTTC
14,-,TRBV2,TRBJ2-1,-,CASSETLVGNEQFF,TGTGCCAGCAGTGAAACGCTAGTTGGTAATGAGCAGTTCTTC
16,-,TRBV5-6,TRBJ1-1,-,CASSIAASGANTEAFF,TGTGCCAGCAGCATCGCCGCATCCGGAGCCAACACTGAAGCTTTCTTT
14,-,TRBV5-1,TRBJ1-3,TRBD1,CASSLGQGANTIYF,TGCGCCAGCAGCTTGGGACAGGGGGCAAACACCATATATTTT
12,-,TRBV19,TRBJ2-1,-,CASSRSLKEQFF,TGTGCCAGTAGTCGCAGCCTAAAAGAGCAGTTCTTC
15,-,TRBV14,TRBJ1-6,-,CASSQRQIPNSPLHF,TGTGCCAGCAGCCAACGGCAAATTCCGAATTCACCCCTCCACTTT
16,-,TRBV6-5,TRBJ1-2,TRBD1,CASSSSRTGGLYGYTF,TGTGCCAGCAGTTCCTCAAGGACAGGGGGCTTATATGGCTACACCTTC
15,once,TRBV12-5,TRBJ1-2,-,CASATPRGAGYGYTF,TGTGCTAGTGCCACACCTAGGGGCGCTGGCTATGGCTACACCTTC
16,-,TRBV7-2,TRBJ2-1,TRBD1,CASSTRSGTGGGEQFF,TGTGCCAGCAGCACCCGATCCGGGACAGGGGGCGGGGAGCAGTTCTTC
13,-,TRBV28,TRBJ2-3,-,CASSLTGRDTQYF,TGTGCCAGCAGTTTAACAGGGAGAGATACGCAGTATTTT
17,-,TRBV11-2,TRBJ2-1,TRBD2,CASSSGVAGGRYNEQFF,TGTGCCAGCAGCTCGGGGGTAGCGGGAGGCCGCTACAATGAGCAGTTCTTC
15,-,TRBV5-1,TRBJ1-6,TRBD1,CASSSGTVYNSPLHF,TGCGCCAGCAGCAGCGGGACAGTCTATAATTCACCCCTCCACTTT
15,-,TRBV5-4,TRBJ2-1,-,CASSEPRASYNEQFF,TGTGCCAGCAGCGAGCCTAGGGCTTCGTACAATGAGCAGTTCTTC
17,-,TRBV18,TRBJ2-7,TRBD1,CASSPPGGDRGLYEQYF,TGTGCCAGCTCACCACCAGGTGGCGACAGGGGCTTATACGAGCAGTACTTC
14,-,TRBV18,TRBJ1-4,TRBD1,CASSQGAANEKLFF,TGTGCCAGCTCACAGGGGGCGGCTAATGAAAAACTGTTTTTT
15,-,TRBV27,TRBJ1-1,-,CASSLFTDMNTEAFF,TGTGCCAGCAGTTTATTTACAGACATGAACACTGAAGCTTTCTTT
14,-,TRBV11-2,TRBJ2-1,-,CASSLLARNNEQFF,TGTGCCAGCAGCTTACTAGCGAGAAACAATGAGCAGTTCTTC
17,-,TRBV2,TRBJ2-3,TRBD2,CASSAGTSGRATDTQYF,TGTGCCAGCAGCGCAGGGACTAGCGGGAGGGCCACAGATACGCAGTATTTT
13,once,TRBV5-1,TRBJ1-2,-,CASSRGGIDGYTF,TGCGCCAGCAGCAGAGGGGGAATTGACGGCTACACCTTC
14,-,TRBV19,TRBJ2-5,TRBD1,CASSIRGRGETQYF,TGTGCCAGTAGTATTAGGGGGCGCGGAGAGACCCAGTACTTC
12,-,TRBV10-3,TRBJ2-1,TRBD1,CAISESGQGAFF,TGTGCCATCAGTGAGTCAGGACAGGGGGCCTTCTTC
15,-,TRBV18,TRBJ2-7,-,CASSSNRVIAYEQYF,TGTGCCAGCTCATCAAACAGGGTTATTGCCTACGAGCAGTACTTC
14,-,TRBV2,TRBJ2-1,TRBD2,CASSTSGSRYEQFF,TGTGCCAGCAGTACTAGCGGGAGTAGGTATGAGCAGTTCTTC
13,-,TRBV28,TRBJ1-1,-,CASTLNLNTEAFF,TGTGCCAGCACTCTAAATTTGAACACTGAAGCTTTCTTT
14,-,TRBV19,TRBJ1-5,TRBD1,CASSSRQGYQPQHF,TGTGCCAGTAGTTCCAGACAGGGGTATCAGCCCCAGCATTTT
16,-,TRBV25-1,TRBJ2-1,TRBD2,CASTGLAESSYNEQFF,TGTGCCAGCACAGGACTAGCGGAAAGCTCCTACAATGAGCAGTTCTTC
12,-,TRBV18,TRBJ2-7,-,CASSPRNDEQYF,TGTGCCAGCTCACCAAGGAACGACGAGCAGTACTTC
15,-,TRBV5-1,TRBJ2-1,TRBD2,CASSPSEVSGRFYFF,TGCGCCAGCAGCCCCTCGGAGGTTAGCGGGAGGTTTTATTTCTTC
15,-,TRBV5-4,TRBJ2-7,TRBD2,CASSQPGLATYEQYF,TGTGCCAGCAGCCAGCCGGGACTAGCGACTTACGAGCAGTACTTC
14,-,TRBV28,TRBJ2-1,-,CASGLGQTYNEQFF,TGTGCCAGCGGGCTTGGACAAACTTACAATGAGCAGTTCTTC
15,-,TRBV7-2,TRBJ2-5,-,CASSAGLPKGETQYF,TGTGCCAGCAGCGCGGGACTCCCCAAGGGGGAGACCCAGTACTTC
15,-,TRBV6-4,TRBJ2-1,TRBD2,CASSELAGDTNEQFF,TGTGCCAGCAGTGAACTAGCGGGAGACACTAATGAGCAGTTCTTC
16,-,TRBV10-2,TRBJ1-3,TRBD1,CASSGQAASSGNTIYF,TGCGCCAGCTCCGGACAGGCCGCCAGCTCTGGAAACACCATATATTTT
13,once,TRBV21-1,TRBJ1-1,-,CASSKGAYTEAFF,TGTGCCAGCAGCAAAGGGGCTTACACTGAAGCTTTCTTT
14,few,TRBV27,TRBJ1-1,-,CASSLTSRRTEAFF,TGTGCCAGCAGTTTGACCTCCAGGAGGACTGAAGCTTTCTTT
16,-,TRBV18,TRBJ1-2,TRBD1,CASSPDRGPINYGYTF,TGTGCCAGCTCACCAGACAGGGGGCCGATTAACTATGGCTACACCTTC
12,-,TRBV24-1,TRBJ1-6,-,CATRAKSSPLHF,TGTGCCACCAGGGCCAAAAGTTCACCCCTCCACTTT
13,once,TRBV4-1,TRBJ2-5,-,CASSPLPQETQYF,TGCGCCAGCAGCCCCCTGCCCCAAGAGACCCAGTACTTC
16,once,TRBV24-1,TRBJ2-1,TRBD2,CATSDRGLAGETHEFF,TGTGCCACCAGTGACCGGGGACTAGCGGGAGAAACCCACGAGTTCTTC
13,-,TRBV6-5,TRBJ1-1,-,CASSSTLQGRAFF,TGTGCCAGCAGTTCCACACTACAGGGCCGAGCTTTCTTT
16,-,TRBV10-1,TRBJ2-2,-,CASSEQGRLDTGELFF,TGCGCCAGCAGTGAGCAGGGACGCTTGGACACCGGGGAGCTGTTTTTT
18,-,TRBV5-1,TRBJ2-2,TRBD1,CASSLGGQASLGTGELFF,TGCGCCAGCAGCTTGGGGGGACAGGCATCCCTGGGCACCGGGGAGCTGTTTTTT
14,-,TRBV19,TRBJ1-1,-,CASTADRLNTEAFF,TGTGCCAGTACCGCCGACCGTTTGAACACTGAAGCTTTCTTT
14,-,TRBV19,TRBJ1-1,TRBD1,CASSISPPGTGILF,TGTGCCAGTAGTATTTCCCCGCCCGGGACAGGGATACTCTTT
15,-,TRBV2,TRBJ2-3,-,CASSGRTTSTDTQYF,TGTGCCAGCAGCGGTCGGACCACTAGCACAGATACGCAGTATTTT
16,-,TRBV6-5,TRBJ2-1,-,CASSYVAGSSYNEQFF,TGTGCCAGCAGTTACGTGGCGGGAAGCTCCTACAATGAGCAGTTCTTC
12,-,TRBV19,TRBJ1-5,-,CASITAGQPQHF,TGTGCCAGTATAACGGCCGGTCAGCCCCAGCATTTT
19,once,TRBV7-8,TRBJ2-7,TRBD2,CASSPLVSRREKRYYEQYF,TGTGCCAGCAGCCCTCTGGTATCCAGGCGGGAGAAAAGGTACTACGAGCAGTACTTC
13,-,TRBV27,TRBJ1-6,-,CASSQVKGLTLHF,TGTGCCAGCAGTCAGGTCAAGGGACTCACCCTCCACTTT
14,-,TRBV29-1,TRBJ2-7,-,CSVGGGTVSYEQYF,TGCAGCGTTGGGGGGGGGACAGTGTCCTACGAGCAGTACTTC
16,-,TRBV6-2/TRBV6-3,TRBJ2-7,-,CASSYSTEGSVYEQYF,TGTGCCAGCAGTTACTCGACGGAGGGTAGCGTCTACGAGCAGTACTTC
16,-,TRBV11-2,TRBJ2-2,-,CASTPVGPRNTGELFF,TGTGCCAGCACCCCGGTTGGGCCGAGGAACACCGGGGAGCTGTTTTTT